These T cell receptor beta chains were read from a single sample in a study of OX40 agonist ivuxolimab in advanced cancers. Profiling relied on immunoSEQ multiplex PCR, and the TCRdb table lists in-frame clones only, not all of them. In the table there are 70,000 to 100,000 clones, around 84% of which are singletons. The specimen was CD4+ or CD8+ T cells sorted from blood, collected in a trial of the OX40 agonist ivuxolimab. All receptors come from an adult with an advanced solid tumor such as melanoma, head and neck, liver or kidney cancer. Both conserved end residues are part of each CDR3. The order of the fields is D gene, J gene, V gene, clone size, CDR3 protein, CDR3 DNA. A D gene is named only where the DNA matches it firmly. Size is stated for part of the rows, as once, few or many counts, or as a class when the clone is expanded.

>TRBD1|TRBJ1-2|TRBV10-2|.
CASSDSRDRGYGYTF
TGCGCCAGCAGTGACTCCCGGGACAGGGGCTATGGCTACACCTTC
>.|TRBJ2-5|TRBV5-4|.
CASSWSQETQYF
TGTGCCAGCAGCTGGTCACAAGAGACCCAGTACTTC
>.|TRBJ1-1|TRBV19|.
CASSGPGGTEAFF
TGTGCCAGTAGTGGGCCTGGAGGGACTGAAGCTTTCTTT
>TRBD1|TRBJ1-2|TRBV6-6|.
CASSYSFRDSIYF
TGTGCCAGCAGTTACTCTTTTCGGGACAGTATATACTTC
>TRBD1|TRBJ1-2|TRBV7-3|.
CASSSPEQGFTF
TGTGCCAGCAGCTCGCCGGAACAGGGGTTCACCTTC
>.|TRBJ1-3|TRBV6-5|.
CASSNGWGGGNTIYF
TGTGCCAGCAGCAACGGATGGGGGGGCGGAAACACCATATATTTT
>.|TRBJ1-2|TRBV7-2|.
CASSIGTPYGYTF
TGTGCCAGCAGCATCGGGACACCCTATGGCTACACCTTC
>.|TRBJ1-4|TRBV7-9|.
CASSLEGFGEKLFF
TGTGCCAGCAGCTTAGAGGGGTTTGGGGAAAAACTGTTTTTT
>TRBD1|TRBJ2-3|TRBV19|.
CASSPPTGGVADTQYF
TGTGCCAGTAGTCCCCCGACAGGGGGCGTCGCAGATACGCAGTATTTT
>TRBD1|TRBJ1-2|TRBV5-4|few
CASSSDRGYGYTF
TGTGCCAGCAGCTCCGACAGGGGCTATGGCTACACCTTC
>.|TRBJ1-6|TRBV2|few
CASSEALRGGSPLHF
TGTGCCAGCAGTGAAGCGCTTAGGGGCGGTTCACCCCTCCACTTT
>.|TRBJ2-3|TRBV4-2|.
CASSQDRWDTQYF
TGTGCCAGCAGCCAAGATCGGTGGGATACGCAGTATTTT
>.|TRBJ2-5|TRBV10-3|.
CAISERSQETQYF
TGTGCCATCAGTGAAAGGTCCCAAGAGACCCAGTACTTC
>.|TRBJ1-1|TRBV5-6|few
CASSLVWNTEAFF
TGTGCCAGCAGCTTGGTTTGGAACACTGAAGCTTTCTTT
>.|TRBJ1-5|TRBV6-1|.
CASTGGGSNQPQHF
TGTGCCAGCACCGGGGGCGGGAGCAATCAGCCCCAGCATTTT
>.|TRBJ2-1|TRBV6-1|.
CASSKGSSYNEQFF
TGTGCCAGCAGTAAGGGAAGCTCCTACAATGAGCAGTTCTTC
>.|TRBJ2-1|TRBV7-8|.
CASSLQGEQFF
TGTGCCAGCAGCTTACAAGGTGAGCAGTTCTTC
>TRBD2|TRBJ2-1|TRBV6-5|few
CASSWGGGLEREEFF
TGTGCCAGCAGTTGGGGAGGGGGACTAGAGAGGGAGGAGTTCTTC
>.|TRBJ2-7|TRBV27|few
CASSFSGENEQYF
TGTGCCAGCAGTTTCAGTGGGGAGAACGAGCAGTACTTC
>TRBD2|TRBJ2-5|TRBV7-8|.
CASIRGGGTETQYF
TGTGCCAGCATCCGGGGGGGAGGGACAGAGACCCAGTACTTC
>.|TRBJ1-1|TRBV30|few
CAWSITLTEAFF
TGTGCCTGGAGCATAACGTTGACTGAAGCTTTCTTT
>TRBD1|TRBJ1-3|TRBV7-6|.
CASSAFPGQGEDTIYF
TGTGCCAGCAGCGCGTTCCCGGGACAGGGAGAGGACACCATATATTTT
>.|TRBJ1-6|TRBV5-4|.
CASSTQGSPLHF
TGTGCCAGCAGCACACAGGGTTCACCCCTCCACTTT
>.|TRBJ1-5|TRBV19|.
CASGYFNQPQHF
TGTGCCAGTGGGTATTTCAATCAGCCCCAGCATTTT
>.|TRBJ1-5|TRBV19|.
CASSRGGDNQPQHF
TGTGCCAGTAGTAGAGGGGGTGACAATCAGCCCCAGCATTTT
>.|TRBJ1-1|TRBV5-4|.
CASSRGGAPNTEAFF
TGTGCCAGCAGCCGGGGGGGGGCGCCGAACACTGAAGCTTTCTTT
>TRBD2|TRBJ2-3|TRBV27|.
CASSLAAGVPSTQYF
TGTGCCAGCAGTTTGGCAGCGGGGGTTCCTAGCACGCAGTATTTT
>.|TRBJ1-2|TRBV23-1|.
CASTQGFCGYTF
TGCGCCAGCACCCAGGGTTTTTGTGGCTACACCTTC
>TRBD2|TRBJ2-1|TRBV5-1|.
CASSFSGGGSYNEQFF
TGCGCCAGCAGCTTTTCAGGCGGGGGCTCCTACAATGAGCAGTTCTTC
>.|TRBJ1-5|TRBV7-9|.
CASSLGITSNQPQHF
TGTGCCAGCAGCTTAGGCATTACCAGCAATCAGCCCCAGCATTTT
>.|TRBJ1-2|TRBV10-3|.
CAISESRGEIGYGYTF
TGTGCCATCAGTGAGTCGCGGGGGGAGATAGGCTATGGCTACACCTTC
>.|TRBJ2-3|TRBV5-6|.
CASSPRGNTDTQYF
TGTGCCAGCAGCCCTCGGGGCAACACAGATACGCAGTATTTT
>TRBD1|TRBJ1-1|TRBV18|.
CASSPQGDRALNTEAFF
TGTGCCAGCTCACCTCAAGGGGACAGAGCGTTGAACACTGAAGCTTTCTTT
>TRBD2|TRBJ2-7|TRBV5-1|.
CASSLAGLAGINEQYF
TGCGCCAGCAGCTTGGCGGGACTAGCGGGGATCAACGAGCAGTACTTC
>TRBD1|TRBJ1-6|TRBV19|.
CASTPGQAGNSPLHF
TGTGCCAGTACCCCCGGACAGGCCGGCAATTCACCCCTCCACTTT
>.|TRBJ1-2|TRBV6-1|once
CASSGAAIYGYTF
TGTGCCAGCAGTGGAGCGGCAATCTATGGCTACACCTTC
>.|TRBJ2-5|TRBV7-2|.
CASSLGTQTRAQYF
TGTGCCAGCAGCTTAGGGACCCAGACCAGGGCCCAGTACTTC
>TRBD1|TRBJ1-5|TRBV28|once
CASRGRGRDQPQHF
TGTGCCAGCAGGGGCAGGGGGCGCGATCAGCCCCAGCATTTT
>.|TRBJ2-7|TRBV4-1|.
CASSQDGDEQYF
TGCGCCAGCAGCCAAGATGGGGACGAGCAGTACTTC
>TRBD1|TRBJ2-1|TRBV6-4|.
CASSVDRGRGEQFF
TGTGCCAGCAGTGTAGACAGGGGACGTGGTGAGCAGTTCTTC
>.|TRBJ1-5|TRBV28|.
CASSLPRQLHQPQHF
TGTGCCAGCAGTTTACCCAGGCAGCTCCATCAGCCCCAGCATTTT
>.|TRBJ2-3|TRBV7-4|once
CASSLERTGPSTDTQYF
TGTGCCAGCAGCTTAGAGAGGACGGGTCCCAGCACAGATACGCAGTATTTT
>.|TRBJ1-3|TRBV19|.
CASRTDLSGNTIYF
TGTGCCAGTAGAACTGACCTCTCTGGAAACACCATATATTTT
>.|TRBJ1-5|TRBV7-2|.
CASSRDSFNQPQHF
TGTGCCAGCAGCCGAGACAGCTTCAATCAGCCCCAGCATTTT